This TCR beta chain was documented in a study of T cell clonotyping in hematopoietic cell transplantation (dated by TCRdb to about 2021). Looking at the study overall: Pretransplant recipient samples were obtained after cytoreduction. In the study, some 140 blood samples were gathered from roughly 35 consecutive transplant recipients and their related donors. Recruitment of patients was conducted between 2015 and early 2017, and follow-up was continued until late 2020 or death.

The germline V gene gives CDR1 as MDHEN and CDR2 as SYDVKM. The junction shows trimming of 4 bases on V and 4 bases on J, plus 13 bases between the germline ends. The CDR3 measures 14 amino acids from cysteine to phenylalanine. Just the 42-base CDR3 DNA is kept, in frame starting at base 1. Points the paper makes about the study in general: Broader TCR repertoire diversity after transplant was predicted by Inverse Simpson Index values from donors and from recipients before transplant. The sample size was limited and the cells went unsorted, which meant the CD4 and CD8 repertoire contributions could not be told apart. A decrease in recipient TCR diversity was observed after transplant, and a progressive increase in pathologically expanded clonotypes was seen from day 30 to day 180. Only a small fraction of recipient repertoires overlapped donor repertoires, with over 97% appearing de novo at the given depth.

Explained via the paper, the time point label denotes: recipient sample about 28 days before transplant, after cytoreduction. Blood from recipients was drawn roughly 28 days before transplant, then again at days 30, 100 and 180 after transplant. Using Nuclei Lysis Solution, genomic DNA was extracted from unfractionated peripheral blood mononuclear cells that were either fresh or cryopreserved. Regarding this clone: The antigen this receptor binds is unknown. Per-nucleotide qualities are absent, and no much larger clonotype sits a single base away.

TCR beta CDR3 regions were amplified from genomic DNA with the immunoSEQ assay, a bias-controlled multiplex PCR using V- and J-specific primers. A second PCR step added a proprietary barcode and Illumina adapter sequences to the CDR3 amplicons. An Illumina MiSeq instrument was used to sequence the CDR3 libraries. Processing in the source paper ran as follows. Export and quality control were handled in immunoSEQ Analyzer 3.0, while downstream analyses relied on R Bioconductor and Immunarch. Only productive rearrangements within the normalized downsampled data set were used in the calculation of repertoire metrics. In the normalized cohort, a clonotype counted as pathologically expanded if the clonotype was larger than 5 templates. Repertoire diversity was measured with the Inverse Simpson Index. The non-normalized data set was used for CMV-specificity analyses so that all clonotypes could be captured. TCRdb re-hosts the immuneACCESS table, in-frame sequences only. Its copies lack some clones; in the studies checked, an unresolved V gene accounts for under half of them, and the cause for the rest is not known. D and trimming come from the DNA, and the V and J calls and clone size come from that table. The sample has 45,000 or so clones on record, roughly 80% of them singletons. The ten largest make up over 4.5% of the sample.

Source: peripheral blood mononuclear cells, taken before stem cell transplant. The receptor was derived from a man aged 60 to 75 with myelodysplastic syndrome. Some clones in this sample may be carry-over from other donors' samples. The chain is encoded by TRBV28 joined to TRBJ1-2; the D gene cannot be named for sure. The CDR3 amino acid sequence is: CASSWGSTSYGYTF. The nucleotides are TGTGCCAGCAGTTGGGGTTCTACTTCCTATGGCTACACCTTC.